This T cell receptor (beta chain) derives from a study of T cell repertoires in ileal Crohn's disease. The overall study: Every patient was operated on for stricturing (approximately 60%) or penetrating (approximately 40%) complications. Study findings and constraints: Active smokers at surgery had more clonal expansions than non-smokers. Clonality above 26.8% at surgery always came with endoscopic recurrence.

As for this clone: Its antigen is unidentified.

The CDR3 runs to 15 residues. Germline V CDR1 and CDR2: SEHNR, FQNEAQ (reference sequence). V lost 6 bases to trimming and J lost 1 base; unmatched junction nucleotides: 8. Clones were read by immunoSEQ multiplex PCR, and TCRdb kept only the in-frame ones, dropping some. The table has 6,000 or so clones, 95% seen once; the top ten hold 0.3% to 0.35%. The chain employs TRBV7-9 and TRBJ1-1, with 7 bases identical to TRBD1. The sample comprised ileal tissue. The source of this sequence is an adult with Crohn's disease. CDR3 protein: CASRLRTGPNTEAFF. As DNA, the CDR3 is TGTGCCAGCAGGCTGCGGACAGGACCGAACACTGAAGCTTTCTTT.